This entry concerns a single T cell receptor beta chain. Sequencing was performed with immunoSEQ multiplex PCR; in TCRdb, only in-frame clones are kept and a portion is missing. The data contain around 40,000 clones, about 91% of them singletons. This entry comes from a study of T cell changes during pregnancy in multiple sclerosis. The CDR3 has 12 amino acids. Per germline, CDR1 SQVTM and CDR2 ANQGSEA. V gave up 2 bases and J gave up 6 bases, with 10 bases separating them. The receptor comes from a female donor with multiple sclerosis, enrolled in a pregnancy study. Material: CD4+ T cells from peripheral blood mononuclear cells, obtained in the third trimester of pregnancy. The genes are TRBV29-1 and TRBJ1-1, with TRBD1 as a possible D gene (5 bases). The chain's CDR3 is CSVEKGSAEAFF. The CDR3 DNA is TGCAGCGTTGAAAAGGGGTCAGCTGAAGCTTTCTTT.